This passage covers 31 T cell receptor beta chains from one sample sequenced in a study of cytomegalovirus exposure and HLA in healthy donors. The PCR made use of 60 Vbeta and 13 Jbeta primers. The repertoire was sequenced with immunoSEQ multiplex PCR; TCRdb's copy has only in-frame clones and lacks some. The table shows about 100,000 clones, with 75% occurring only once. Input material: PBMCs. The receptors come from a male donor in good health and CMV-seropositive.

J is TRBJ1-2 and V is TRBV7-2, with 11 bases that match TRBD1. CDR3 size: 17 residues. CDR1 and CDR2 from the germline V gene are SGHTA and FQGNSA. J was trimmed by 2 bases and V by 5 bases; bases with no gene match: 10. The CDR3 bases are TGTGCCAGCAGCGATCCGGGACAGGGGGGTCAAAACTATGGCTACACCTTC. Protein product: CASSDPGQGGQNYGYTF.

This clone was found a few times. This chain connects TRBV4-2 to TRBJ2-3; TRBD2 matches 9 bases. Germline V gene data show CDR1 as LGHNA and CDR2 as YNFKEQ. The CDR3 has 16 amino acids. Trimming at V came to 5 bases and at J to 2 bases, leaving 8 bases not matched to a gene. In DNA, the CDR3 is TGTGCCAGCAGCGCTAGTCAGCGGGGGGACACAGATACGCAGTATTTT. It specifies CASSASQRGDTDTQYF.

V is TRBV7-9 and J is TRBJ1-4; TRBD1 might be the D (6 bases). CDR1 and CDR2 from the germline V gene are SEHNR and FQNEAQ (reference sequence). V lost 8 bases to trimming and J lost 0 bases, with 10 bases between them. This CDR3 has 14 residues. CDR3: CASLGAATNEKLFF. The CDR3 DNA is TGTGCCAGCCTGGGGGCAGCAACTAATGAAAAACTGTTTTTT.

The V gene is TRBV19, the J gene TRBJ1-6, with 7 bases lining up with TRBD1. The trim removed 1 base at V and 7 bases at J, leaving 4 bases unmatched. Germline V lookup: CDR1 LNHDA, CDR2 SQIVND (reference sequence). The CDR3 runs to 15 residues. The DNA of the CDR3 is TGTGCCAGTAGTATAGCTGGGACAGAAAATTCACCCCTCCACTTT. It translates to CASSIAGTENSPLHF.

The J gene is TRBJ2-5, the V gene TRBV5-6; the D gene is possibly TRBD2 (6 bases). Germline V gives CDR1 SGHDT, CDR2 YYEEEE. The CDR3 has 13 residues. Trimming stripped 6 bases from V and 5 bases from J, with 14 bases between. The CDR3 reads CASTPDGGETQYF. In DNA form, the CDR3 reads TGTGCCAGCACCCCGGACGGAGGGGAGACCCAGTACTTC.

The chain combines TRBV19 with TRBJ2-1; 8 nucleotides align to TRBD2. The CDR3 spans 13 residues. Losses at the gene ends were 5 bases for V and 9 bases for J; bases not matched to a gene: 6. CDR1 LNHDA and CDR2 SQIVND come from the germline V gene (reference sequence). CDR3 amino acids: CASSWRGAGEQFF. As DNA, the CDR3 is TGTGCCAGTAGTTGGCGGGGGGCGGGTGAGCAGTTCTTC.

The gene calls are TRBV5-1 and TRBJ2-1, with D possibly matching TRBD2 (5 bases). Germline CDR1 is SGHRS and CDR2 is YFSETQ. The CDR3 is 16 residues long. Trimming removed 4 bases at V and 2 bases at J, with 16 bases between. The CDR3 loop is CASSLNSGFAYNEQFF. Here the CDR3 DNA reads TGCGCCAGCAGCCTGAACTCGGGGTTCGCCTACAATGAGCAGTTCTTC.

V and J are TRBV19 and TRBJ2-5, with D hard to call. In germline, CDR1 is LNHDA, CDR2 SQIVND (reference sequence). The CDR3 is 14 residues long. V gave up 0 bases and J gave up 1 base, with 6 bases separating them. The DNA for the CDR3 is TGTGCCAGTAGTATAGATCACTCCCAAGAGACCCAGTACTTC. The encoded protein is CASSIDHSQETQYF. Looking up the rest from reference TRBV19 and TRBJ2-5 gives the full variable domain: DGGITQSPKYLFRKEGQNVTLSCEQNLNHDAMYWYRQDPGQGLRLIYYSQIVNDFQKGDIAEGYSVSREKKESFPLTVTSAQKNPTAFYLCASSIDHSQETQYFGPGTRLLVL.

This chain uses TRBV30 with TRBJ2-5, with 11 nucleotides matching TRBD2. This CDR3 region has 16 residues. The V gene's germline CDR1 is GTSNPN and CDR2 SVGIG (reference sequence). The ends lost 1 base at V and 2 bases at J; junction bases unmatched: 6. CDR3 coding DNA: TGTGCCTGGAGTGGTACTAGCGGGGGCGGTCAAGAGACCCAGTACTTC. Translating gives CAWSGTSGGGQETQYF.

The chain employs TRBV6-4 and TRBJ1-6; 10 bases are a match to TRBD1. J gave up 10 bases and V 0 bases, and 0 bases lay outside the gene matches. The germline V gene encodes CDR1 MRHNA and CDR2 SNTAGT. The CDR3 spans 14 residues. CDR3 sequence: CASSDSTGGSPLHF. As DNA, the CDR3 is TGTGCCAGCAGTGACTCGACAGGGGGCTCACCCCTCCACTTT.

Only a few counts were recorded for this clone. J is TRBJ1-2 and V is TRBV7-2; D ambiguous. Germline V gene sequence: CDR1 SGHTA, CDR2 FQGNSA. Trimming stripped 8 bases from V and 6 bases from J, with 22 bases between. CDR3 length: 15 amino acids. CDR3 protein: CASLREAGRENGYTF. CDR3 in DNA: TGTGCCAGCCTAAGGGAGGCAGGAAGAGAAAATGGCTACACCTTC.

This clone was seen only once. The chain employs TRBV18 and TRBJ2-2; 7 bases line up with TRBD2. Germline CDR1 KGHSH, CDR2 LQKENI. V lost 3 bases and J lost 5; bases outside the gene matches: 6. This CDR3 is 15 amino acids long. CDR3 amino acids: CASSPTSSSTGELFF. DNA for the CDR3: TGTGCCAGCTCACCGACTAGCAGTTCGACCGGGGAGCTGTTTTTT.

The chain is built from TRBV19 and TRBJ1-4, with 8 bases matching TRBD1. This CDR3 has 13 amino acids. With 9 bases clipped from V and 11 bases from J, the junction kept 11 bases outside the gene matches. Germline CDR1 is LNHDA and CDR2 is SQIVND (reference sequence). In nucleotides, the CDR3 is TGTGCCAGCACAGGGGGGTACGGGATGAAACTGTTTTTT. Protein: CASTGGYGMKLFF. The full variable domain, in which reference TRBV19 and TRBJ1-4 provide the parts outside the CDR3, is DGGITQSPKYLFRKEGQNVTLSCEQNLNHDAMYWYRQDPGQGLRLIYYSQIVNDFQKGDIAEGYSVSREKKESFPLTVTSAQKNPTAFYLCASTGGYGMKLFFGSGTQLSVL.

The CDR3 nucleotides read TGTGCCAGCAGCCGTTCGCCGCAGGGGATAAGGTACGAGCAGTACTTC. It specifies CASSRSPQGIRYEQYF. This chain joins TRBV7-6 and TRBJ2-7; possibly TRBD1 for D (6 bases). Trimming stripped 5 bases from V and 4 bases from J, with 21 bases between. Germline V CDR1 and CDR2: SGHVS, FNYEAQ. This CDR3 is 16 amino acids long.

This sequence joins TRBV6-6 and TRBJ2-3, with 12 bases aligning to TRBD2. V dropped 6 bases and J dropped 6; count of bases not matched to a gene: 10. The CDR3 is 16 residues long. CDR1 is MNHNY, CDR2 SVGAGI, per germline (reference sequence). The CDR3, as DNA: TGTGCCAGCAGCCATACTAGCGGGGGGTCTGGGGATACGCAGTATTTT. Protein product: CASSHTSGGSGDTQYF.

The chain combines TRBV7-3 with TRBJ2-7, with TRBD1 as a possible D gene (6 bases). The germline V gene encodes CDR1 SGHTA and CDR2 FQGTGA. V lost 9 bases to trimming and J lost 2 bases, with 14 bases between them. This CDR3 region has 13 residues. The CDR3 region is CARQGFGTYEQYF. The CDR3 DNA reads TGTGCCAGGCAGGGGTTTGGGACCTACGAGCAGTACTTC. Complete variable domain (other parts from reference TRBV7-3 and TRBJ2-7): GAGVSQTPSNKVTEKGKYVELRCDPISGHTALYWYRQSLGQGPEFLIYFQGTGAADDSGLPNDRFFAVRPEGSVSTLKIQRTERGDSAVYLCARQGFGTYEQYFGPGTRLTVT.

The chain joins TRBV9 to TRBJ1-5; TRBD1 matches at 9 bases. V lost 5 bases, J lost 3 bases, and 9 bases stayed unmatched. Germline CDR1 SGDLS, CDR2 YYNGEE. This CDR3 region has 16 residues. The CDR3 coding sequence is TGTGCCAGCAGTGCCGGGACAGGGATTCCCAATCAGCCCCAGCATTTT. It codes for CASSAGTGIPNQPQHF.

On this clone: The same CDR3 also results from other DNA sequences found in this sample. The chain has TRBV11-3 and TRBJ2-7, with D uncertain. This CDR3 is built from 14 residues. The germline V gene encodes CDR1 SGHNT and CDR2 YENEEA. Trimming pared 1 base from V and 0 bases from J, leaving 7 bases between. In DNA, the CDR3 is TGTGCCAGCAGCTTAGTTGCCAGCTCCTACGAGCAGTACTTC. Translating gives CASSLVASSYEQYF.

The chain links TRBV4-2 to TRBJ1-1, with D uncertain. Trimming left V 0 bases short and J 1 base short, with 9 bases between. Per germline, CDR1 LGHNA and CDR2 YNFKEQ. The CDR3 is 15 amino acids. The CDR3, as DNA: TGTGCCAGCAGCCAAGATCGTTTTCCGAACACTGAAGCTTTCTTT. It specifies CASSQDRFPNTEAFF.

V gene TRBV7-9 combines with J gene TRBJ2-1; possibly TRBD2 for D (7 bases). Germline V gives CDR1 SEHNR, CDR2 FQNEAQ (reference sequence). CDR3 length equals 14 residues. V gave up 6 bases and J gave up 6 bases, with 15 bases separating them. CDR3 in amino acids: CASRVSRGGNEQFF. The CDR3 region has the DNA TGTGCCAGCAGGGTCTCGAGGGGGGGCAATGAGCAGTTCTTC.

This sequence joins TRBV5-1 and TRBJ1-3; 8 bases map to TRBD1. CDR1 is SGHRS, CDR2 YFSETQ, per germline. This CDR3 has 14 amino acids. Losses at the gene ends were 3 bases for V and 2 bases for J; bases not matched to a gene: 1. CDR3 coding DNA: TGCGCCAGCAGCTCGGGACAGGCTGGAAACACCATATATTTT. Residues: CASSSGQAGNTIYF.

The CDR3 reads CASSLLGTSGGWSSYNEQFF. The DNA for the CDR3 is TGTGCCAGCAGCTTACTCGGGACTAGCGGGGGTTGGAGCTCCTACAATGAGCAGTTCTTC. The V call is TRBV5-8, the J call TRBJ2-1; 14 bases align to TRBD2. CDR1 and CDR2 (germline): SGHTS, YDEGEE. The CDR3 totals 20 residues. V trimming: 2 bases; J trimming: 0 bases; junction bases outside the gene matches: 10. Using reference TRBV5-8 and TRBJ2-1 for the parts outside the CDR3, the full variable domain is EAGVTQSPTHLIKTRGQQATLRCSPISGHTSVYWYQQALGLGLQFLLWYDEGEERNRGNFPPRFSGRQFPNYSSELNVNALELEDSALYLCASSLLGTSGGWSSYNEQFFGPGTRLTVL.

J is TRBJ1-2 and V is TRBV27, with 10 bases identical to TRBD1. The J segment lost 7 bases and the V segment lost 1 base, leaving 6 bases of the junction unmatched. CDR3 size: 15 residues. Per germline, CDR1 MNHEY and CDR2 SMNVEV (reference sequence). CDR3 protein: CASSLLPDRGLGYTF. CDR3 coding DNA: TGTGCCAGCAGTTTATTACCCGACAGGGGGCTTGGCTACACCTTC.

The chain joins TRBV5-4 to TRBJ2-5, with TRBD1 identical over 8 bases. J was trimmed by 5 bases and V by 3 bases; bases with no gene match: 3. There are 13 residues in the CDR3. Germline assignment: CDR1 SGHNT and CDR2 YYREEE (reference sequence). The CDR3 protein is CASSSQGVETQYF. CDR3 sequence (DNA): TGTGCCAGCAGCTCACAGGGGGTTGAGACCCAGTACTTC.

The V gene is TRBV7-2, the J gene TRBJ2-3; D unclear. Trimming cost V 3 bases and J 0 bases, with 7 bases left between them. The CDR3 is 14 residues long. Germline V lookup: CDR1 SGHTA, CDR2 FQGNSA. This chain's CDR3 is CASSFEISTDTQYF. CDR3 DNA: TGTGCCAGCAGCTTTGAGATTAGCACAGATACGCAGTATTTT.

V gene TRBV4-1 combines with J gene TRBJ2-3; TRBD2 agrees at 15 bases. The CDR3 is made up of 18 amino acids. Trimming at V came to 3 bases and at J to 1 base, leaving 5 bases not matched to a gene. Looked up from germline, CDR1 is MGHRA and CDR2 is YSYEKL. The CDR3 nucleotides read TGCGCCAGCAGCCACGGACTAGCGGGGGGGGCCGGCACAGATACGCAGTATTTT. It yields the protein CASSHGLAGGAGTDTQYF.

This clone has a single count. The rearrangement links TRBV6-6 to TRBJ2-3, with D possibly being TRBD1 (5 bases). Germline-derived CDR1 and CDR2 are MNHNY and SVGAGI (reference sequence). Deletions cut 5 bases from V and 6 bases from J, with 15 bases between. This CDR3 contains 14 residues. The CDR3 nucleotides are TGTGCCAGCAGTCCCTGGGGCCAGGGTGATACGCAGTATTTT. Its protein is CASSPWGQGDTQYF.

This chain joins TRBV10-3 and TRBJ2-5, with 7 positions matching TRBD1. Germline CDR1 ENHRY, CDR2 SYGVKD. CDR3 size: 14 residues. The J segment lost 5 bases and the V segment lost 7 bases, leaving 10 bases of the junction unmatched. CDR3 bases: TGTGCCATCACCCCAGGGGACAGTCGGGAGACCCAGTACTTC. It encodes CAITPGDSRETQYF.

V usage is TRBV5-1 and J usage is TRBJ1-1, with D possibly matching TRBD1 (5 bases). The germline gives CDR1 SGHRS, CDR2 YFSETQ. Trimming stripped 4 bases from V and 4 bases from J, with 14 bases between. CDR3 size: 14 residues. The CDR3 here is CASSPDVGVTEAFF. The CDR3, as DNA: TGCGCCAGCAGCCCAGATGTAGGGGTCACTGAAGCTTTCTTT.

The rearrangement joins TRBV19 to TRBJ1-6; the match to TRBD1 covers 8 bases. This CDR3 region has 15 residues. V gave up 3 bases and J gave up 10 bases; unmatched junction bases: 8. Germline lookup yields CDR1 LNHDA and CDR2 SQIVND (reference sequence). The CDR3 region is CASSITGQVRSPLHF. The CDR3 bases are TGTGCCAGTAGTATCACGGGACAGGTGAGGTCACCCCTCCACTTT.

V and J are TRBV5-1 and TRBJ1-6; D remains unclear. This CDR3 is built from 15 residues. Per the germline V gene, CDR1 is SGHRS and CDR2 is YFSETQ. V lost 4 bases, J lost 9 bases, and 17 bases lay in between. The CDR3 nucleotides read TGCGCCAGCAGCCCTCAGCTGGTTGAGGGTTCACCCCTCCACTTT. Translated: CASSPQLVEGSPLHF. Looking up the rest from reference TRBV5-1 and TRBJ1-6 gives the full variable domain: KAGVTQTPRYLIKTRGQQVTLSCSPISGHRSVSWYQQTPGQGLQFLFEYFSETQRNKGNFPGRFSGRQFSNSRSEMNVSTLELGDSALYLCASSPQLVEGSPLHFGNGTRLTVT.